The rows below give T cell receptor beta chains drawn from one sample of a study of blood T cell repertoires in COVID-19. Only in-frame clones appear in the TCRdb table, and some are missing; sequencing was by immunoSEQ multiplex PCR. The data hold approximately 150,000 clones, with about 82% observed a single time. Sequences were obtained from peripheral blood. These receptors were collected from a woman aged 55-75 years with acute or convalescent COVID-19. The CDR3 runs from the conserved cysteine through the conserved F or W. Fields, in order: J gene, D gene, V gene, clone size, CDR3 DNA, CDR3 protein. A D gene is named only where the DNA matches it firmly. Some rows mark clone size as missing; the rest say once, few, many or name a class of expanded clone.

TRBJ2-5,TRBD2,TRBV5-4,-,TGTGCCAGCAGCGGGGCCGGGGGGGGCCAAGAGACCCAGTACTTC,CASSGAGGGQETQYF
TRBJ1-1,-,TRBV3-1/TRBV3-2,-,TGTGCCAGCAGCCTCGGAGGGGCAGCCTCACATGAAGCTTTCTTT,CASSLGGAASHEAFF
TRBJ2-5,-,TRBV27,-,TGTGCCAGCAGTTTATTTTGGTCGGGAGCTCAAGAGACCCAGTACTTC,CASSLFWSGAQETQYF
TRBJ1-3,-,TRBV7-2,-,TGTGCCAGCAGCATAGGCGGGGGAAACTCTGGAAACACCATATATTTT,CASSIGGGNSGNTIYF
TRBJ1-6,TRBD1,TRBV9,-,TGTGCCAGCAGCGTAGAGGGACAGGGCTATAATTCACCCCTCCACTTT,CASSVEGQGYNSPLHF
TRBJ1-2,-,TRBV28,-,TGTGCCAGCAGGCCCGAGCACACGGGGGAGGGGGGCTACACCTTC,CASRPEHTGEGGYTF
TRBJ2-3,TRBD1,TRBV5-1,-,TGCGCCAGCACCCCATCCCCGGGACAGGCCACAGATACGCAGTATTTT,CASTPSPGQATDTQYF
TRBJ2-1,-,TRBV11-1,-,TGTGCCAGCAGCTTAGAAGGGGTGATGGGTGAGCAGTTCTTC,CASSLEGVMGEQFF
TRBJ2-3,-,TRBV5-5,-,TGTGCCAGCAGCTTGGGCCAGGTCGCAGATACGCAGTATTTT,CASSLGQVADTQYF
TRBJ2-7,TRBD1,TRBV9,once,TGTGCCAGCAGCGGACAGGGGTCCCACGAGCAGTACTTC,CASSGQGSHEQYF
TRBJ2-7,TRBD2,TRBV7-2,-,TGTGCCAGCAGCCGGACTAGCGGGGGGGTCCGGGTTTACGAGCAGTACTTC,CASSRTSGGVRVYEQYF